The 26 T cell receptor beta chains listed next were all sequenced from one sample in a study of T cells in Graves' hyperthyroidism and ophthalmopathy. The CDR3 regions of TCR beta were amplified from RNA transcripts. In the first-round RT-PCR of the TCR CDR3, the HTBI primer set was used. TCRdb ran MiXCR on the multiplex PCR reads and lists one entry per CDR3 protein. The sample has under 600,000 distinct CDR3 sequences, about a sixth seen once. The specimen sequenced was blood. The receptor source for this set is a woman in her 40s with Graves' ophthalmopathy.

The chain recombines TRBV28 with TRBJ2-1; D is possibly TRBD2 (6 bases). CDR3 length: 13 residues. Germline CDR1 is MDHEN and CDR2 is SYDVKM. V gave up 5 bases and J gave up 7 bases, with 12 bases separating them. In DNA, the CDR3 is TGTGCCAGCAGTGATAGCGGTTCGAATGAGCAGTTCTTC. Its translation: CASSDSGSNEQFF. Variable domain in full (rest from reference TRBV28 and TRBJ2-1): DVKVTQSSRYLVKRTGEKVFLECVQDMDHENMFWYRQDPGLGLRLIYFSYDVKMKEKGDIPEGYSVSREKKERFSLILESASTNQTSMYLCASSDSGSNEQFFGPGTRLTVL.

This clonotype showed up many times. J is TRBJ1-1 and V is TRBV18; no reliable D call. This CDR3 is built from 12 residues. CDR1 KGHSH and CDR2 LQKENI come from the germline V gene. Trimming shortened V by 6 bases and J by 7 bases, and 12 bases separated the two germline ends. CDR3 DNA sequence: TGTGCCAGCTCTAAGAACAGAGTTGAAGCTTTCTTT. Translation gives CASSKNRVEAFF.

The chain is built from TRBV19 and TRBJ2-2; 9 bases fit TRBD2. After removal of 8 bases from V and 4 bases from J, the junction contained 8 bases not matched to a gene. Germline CDR1 is LNHDA and CDR2 is SQIVND (reference sequence). CDR3 length: 15 residues. CDR3 DNA sequence: TGTGCCAGTGGGTTAGCGGGAGTATTCACCGGGGAGCTGTTTTTT. Translation gives CASGLAGVFTGELFF.

The chain combines TRBV15 with TRBJ2-1, with 8 bases fitting TRBD2. V lost 1 base, J lost 7 bases, and 12 bases stayed unmatched. The CDR3 runs 17 residues. The germline gives CDR1 LNHNV, CDR2 YYDKDF (reference sequence). Written as DNA, the CDR3 is TGTGCCACCAGCAGAGGTGACAGGCTCGGGGGGGCGAATGAGCAGTTCTTC. It yields the protein CATSRGDRLGGANEQFF.

The table lists this clonotype with many counts. This rearrangement joins TRBV11-2 to TRBJ2-3; perhaps D is TRBD1 or TRBD2 (5 bases each). Germline-derived CDR1 and CDR2 are SGHAT and FQNNGV. The CDR3 covers 15 residues. Trimming pared 1 base from V and 2 bases from J, leaving 10 bases between. DNA for the CDR3: TGTGCCAGCAGCTTAGTTGGGACGACCACAGATACGCAGTATTTT. Translation gives CASSLVGTTTDTQYF.

The rearrangement links TRBV4-1 to TRBJ2-1; no definite D call. V dropped 4 bases and J dropped 4 bases, with 17 bases sitting between them. The CDR3 is made up of 16 amino acids. CDR1 is MGHRA and CDR2 is YSYEKL in the germline V gene. CDR3 in DNA: TGCGCCAGCAGCCCCGGAGATGCGGTCCGATACAATGAGCAGTTCTTC. Protein: CASSPGDAVRYNEQFF.

This clonotype was seen only a few times. Being one base from a much bigger clone, this may be a read error. The chain has TRBV2 and TRBJ2-3, with a possible D match to TRBD2 (5 bases). Germline CDR1 reads SNHLY; CDR2 reads FYNNEI. The CDR3 covers 13 residues. CDR3 in DNA: TGTGCCAGCGGTGAAGCGCCAGGAGGCACGCAGTATTTT. As protein: CASGEAPGGTQYF.

This clonotype has a count of ten or more. The chain combines TRBV3-1 with TRBJ2-1; the D gene is possibly TRBD2 (6 bases). The CDR3 has 13 amino acids. Germline V gene sequence: CDR1 LGHDT, CDR2 YNNKEL (reference sequence). V lost 2 bases and J 7 bases, leaving 9 bases between the germline ends. The chain's CDR3 is CASSQTSLNEQFF. CDR3 coding DNA: TGTGCCAGCAGCCAAACTAGCCTGAATGAGCAGTTCTTC.

V is TRBV3-1 and J is TRBJ2-1; maybe TRBD2 (5 bases). Trimming stripped 6 bases from V and 9 bases from J, with 27 bases between. The CDR3 has 17 residues. Per germline, CDR1 LGHDT and CDR2 YNNKEL (reference sequence). For the CDR3, the DNA is TGTGCCAGCAGTTTTGAAAAGACGGGAAGTAGGCGGGTTGAGCAGTTCTTC. Amino acids: CASSFEKTGSRRVEQFF.

This chain connects TRBV20-1 to TRBJ2-1; 8 bases are shared with TRBD2. This CDR3 spans 15 amino acids. Germline CDR1 DFQATT, CDR2 SNEGSKA (reference sequence). The V segment lost 3 bases and the J segment 8 bases; nucleotides outside the gene matches: 12. CDR3 region: CSASEASGRMDEQFF. CDR3 bases: TGCAGTGCTAGTGAGGCCAGCGGGAGAATGGATGAGCAGTTCTTC.

This clonotype was found a few times. CDR3 loop: CSARAPTRSYNEQFF. Here the CDR3 DNA reads TGCAGTGCTAGAGCACCCACGCGGTCCTACAATGAGCAGTTCTTC. The chain recombines TRBV20-1 with TRBJ2-1; D gene unclear. The germline gives CDR1 DFQATT, CDR2 SNEGSKA (reference sequence). The V end was cut by 1 base, the J end by 1 base, with 11 bases between. This CDR3 spans 15 amino acids.

This clonotype appeared a few times. V gene TRBV3-1 combines with J gene TRBJ2-1; 9 bases are a match to TRBD2. The J segment lost 12 bases and the V segment lost 3 bases, leaving 12 bases of the junction unmatched. Germline V gene sequence: CDR1 LGHDT, CDR2 YNNKEL (reference sequence). CDR3 length: 15 residues. The CDR3, as DNA: TGTGCCAGCAGCCAGGACCCTAGCGGGGCTCAAGCGCAGTTCTTC. This gives the protein CASSQDPSGAQAQFF.

The table lists this clonotype with a few counts. A much larger clone differs from this one at a single base, so this may be a read error. In nucleotides, the CDR3 is TGTGCCAGCAGTTTATGGAGTAGGGCGAGCACTGAAGCTTTCTTT. Amino acid sequence: CASSLWSRASTEAFF. The chain recombines TRBV28 with TRBJ1-1; D is ambiguous. Germline V lookup: CDR1 MDHEN, CDR2 SYDVKM. Between the trimmed V and J ends, which lost 0 bases and 4 bases, there was a span of 12 bases. The CDR3 sequence is 15 residues long.

This clonotype has ten or more counts. J is TRBJ2-1 and V is TRBV12-3 or TRBV12-4; no firm D call. V lost 3 bases to trimming and J lost 9 bases, with 21 bases between them. The CDR3 is 16 residues long. CDR3 residues: CASSFMQLVGWGEQFF. CDR3 DNA sequence: TGTGCCAGCAGTTTTATGCAGTTAGTGGGCTGGGGTGAGCAGTTCTTC.

J is TRBJ2-7 and V is TRBV11-2, with a tentative D call TRBD1 (5 bases). This CDR3 is 15 amino acids long. Germline V gives CDR1 SGHAT, CDR2 FQNNGV. V was shortened by 5 bases and J by 2 bases, with 16 bases between the two germline ends. The CDR3 sequence is CASSLSSTVPYEQYF. The CDR3 DNA reads TGTGCCAGCAGCCTAAGCTCGACAGTGCCCTACGAGCAGTACTTC.

This clonotype was picked up many times. The rearrangement joins TRBV3-1 to TRBJ1-2; 7 nucleotides line up with TRBD1. This CDR3 is built from 14 residues. J gave up 2 bases and V 4 bases, and 4 bases lay outside the gene matches. Per the germline V gene, CDR1 is LGHDT and CDR2 is YNNKEL (reference sequence). The CDR3 is CASSPGDSNYGYTF. The CDR3 bases are TGTGCCAGCAGCCCCGGGGACAGCAACTATGGCTACACCTTC.

The gene calls are TRBV4-2 and TRBJ2-7; 12 nucleotides match TRBD2. The CDR3 covers 17 residues. Germline CDR1 LGHNA, CDR2 YNFKEQ. Trimming removed 4 bases from V and 3 bases from J; junction bases left unmatched: 10. The CDR3 loop reads CASSRKTSGSSNYEQYF. The CDR3 region has the DNA TGTGCCAGCAGCCGCAAGACTAGCGGGAGTTCGAACTACGAGCAGTACTTC.

This clonotype was seen repeatedly, ten times or more. The chain has TRBV7-9 and TRBJ2-2; 8 bases map to TRBD1. CDR1 is SEHNR and CDR2 is FQNEAQ in the germline V gene (reference sequence). The CDR3 contains 15 residues. The junction had 8 bases not matched to a gene; V was cut back by 5 bases and J by 6 bases. CDR3 sequence (DNA): TGTGCCAGCAGCCACAGGGACAGGATGTCCGGGGAGCTGTTTTTT. Translating gives CASSHRDRMSGELFF.

The chain links TRBV19 to TRBJ1-5, with D perhaps matching TRBD1 (6 bases). With 5 bases removed from V and 6 bases from J, the gap between germline ends came to 17 bases. CDR1 is LNHDA, CDR2 SQIVND, per germline (reference sequence). CDR3 length equals 15 residues. CDR3 nucleotides: TGTGCCAGTAGTCCGGGGTTCCTAGGGGGTCAGCCCCAGCATTTT. Translated, it gives CASSPGFLGGQPQHF.

The table lists this clonotype with many counts. This rearrangement joins TRBV20-1 to TRBJ2-5; TRBD1 matches 7 bases. Germline trimming cut 6 bases from V and 2 bases from J; bases unmatched to any gene: 15. The length of the CDR3 is 16 residues. The germline V gene encodes CDR1 DFQATT and CDR2 SNEGSKA (reference sequence). The chain's CDR3 is CSAGSRQGRPQETQYF. The DNA for the CDR3 is TGCAGTGCGGGCTCCCGACAGGGTCGTCCTCAAGAGACCCAGTACTTC.

This clonotype was counted many times. The V and J genes are TRBV27 and TRBJ2-7, with D possibly called TRBD1 or TRBD2 (5 bases each). CDR1 and CDR2 from the germline V gene are MNHEY and SMNVEV (reference sequence). Deletions cut 3 bases from V and 3 bases from J, with 21 bases between. The CDR3 consists of 17 residues. The DNA for the CDR3 is TGTGCCAGCAGTTTGAAAGACGGTCGGGACCCTCTCTACGAGCAGTACTTC. The encoded protein is CASSLKDGRDPLYEQYF.

This clonotype was observed at least ten times. CDR3 in amino acids: CASSPIEGIAGVSEQFF. The CDR3, as DNA: TGTGCCAGCTCACCAATAGAGGGAATAGCGGGAGTCTCCGAGCAGTTCTTC. The chain joins TRBV18 to TRBJ2-1; 9 bases match TRBD2. The V segment lost 2 bases and the J segment 10 bases; nucleotides outside the gene matches: 15. From germline, CDR1 is KGHSH and CDR2 LQKENI. The CDR3 consists of 17 residues.

The chain links TRBV5-1 to TRBJ1-1, with TRBD1 identical over 9 bases. The CDR3 is 15 amino acids. Germline V gene sequence: CDR1 SGHRS, CDR2 YFSETQ. V dropped 1 base and J dropped 5; count of bases not matched to a gene: 6. The CDR3 sequence: CASSLFTGGLTEAFF. As DNA, the CDR3 is TGCGCCAGCAGCTTGTTTACAGGGGGCTTAACTGAAGCTTTCTTT.

This clonotype has ten or more counts. The chain recombines TRBV11-2 with TRBJ2-1; D is unresolved. The CDR3 sequence is 12 residues long. Trimming removed 5 bases from V and 10 bases from J, with 12 bases in between. Germline V gene sequence: CDR1 SGHAT, CDR2 FQNNGV. The CDR3 protein is CASSHEGDEQFF. The CDR3 nucleotides read TGTGCCAGCAGCCATGAAGGCGACGAGCAGTTCTTC.

The V and J genes are TRBV19 and TRBJ2-7; no reliable D call. V was shortened by 0 bases and J by 3 bases, with 9 bases between the two germline ends. CDR1 is LNHDA, CDR2 SQIVND, per germline (reference sequence). This CDR3 has 14 amino acids. CDR3 coding DNA: TGTGCCAGTAGTATAGATCTCGACAACTACGAGCAGTACTTC. Its protein product is CASSIDLDNYEQYF.

The table lists this clonotype with many counts. The J gene is TRBJ2-7, the V gene TRBV29-1, with D tentatively TRBD1 (6 bases). Trimming removed 1 base from V and 1 base from J, with 11 bases in between. Germline loops: CDR1 SQVTM, CDR2 ANQGSEA. The CDR3 is 14 amino acids. The CDR3 DNA sequence: TGCAGCGTTGAAGTCAGGGACACATCCTACGAGCAGTACTTC. It specifies CSVEVRDTSYEQYF.